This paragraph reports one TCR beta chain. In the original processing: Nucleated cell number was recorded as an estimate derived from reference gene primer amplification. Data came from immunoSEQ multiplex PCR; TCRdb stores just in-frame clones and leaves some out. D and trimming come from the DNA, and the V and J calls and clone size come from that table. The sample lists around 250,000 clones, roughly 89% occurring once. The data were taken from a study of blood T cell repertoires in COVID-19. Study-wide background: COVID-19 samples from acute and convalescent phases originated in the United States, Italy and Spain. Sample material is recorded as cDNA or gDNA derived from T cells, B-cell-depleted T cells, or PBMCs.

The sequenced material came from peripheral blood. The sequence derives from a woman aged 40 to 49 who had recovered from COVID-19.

This CDR3 reads CSVGLAGGLGETQYF. CDR3 nucleotide sequence: TGCAGCGTCGGACTAGCGGGGGGGCTTGGGGAGACCCAGTACTTC. V and J are TRBV29-1 and TRBJ2-5, with 15 bases identical to TRBD2. The CDR3 is 15 amino acids. J was trimmed by 5 bases and V by 6 bases; bases with no gene match: 7. In germline, CDR1 is SQVTM, CDR2 ANQGSEA.